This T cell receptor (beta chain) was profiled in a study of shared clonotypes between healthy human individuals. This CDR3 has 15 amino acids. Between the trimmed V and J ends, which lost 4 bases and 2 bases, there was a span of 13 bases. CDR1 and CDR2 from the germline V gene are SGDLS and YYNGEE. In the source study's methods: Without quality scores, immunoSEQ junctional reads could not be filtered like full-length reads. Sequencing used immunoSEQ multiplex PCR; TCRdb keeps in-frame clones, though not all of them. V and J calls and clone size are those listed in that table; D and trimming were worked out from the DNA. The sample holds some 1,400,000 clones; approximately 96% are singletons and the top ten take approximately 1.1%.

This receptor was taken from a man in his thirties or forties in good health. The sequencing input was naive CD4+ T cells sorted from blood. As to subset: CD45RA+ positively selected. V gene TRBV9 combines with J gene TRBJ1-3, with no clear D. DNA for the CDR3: TGTGCCAGCAGCCCTGTTAGCGGCACTGGAAACACCATATATTTT. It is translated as CASSPVSGTGNTIYF.